These T cell receptor beta chains were read from a single sample in a study of T cell repertoires in cytomegalovirus infection. Using its own MiXCR run on the reads, TCRdb lists one record per CDR3 protein. Here the sample spans some 57,000 distinct CDR3 sequences, 33% being singletons. Their antigen targets remain unknown. Sequencing used PBMCs, sequenced either directly or after in vitro stimulation (not recorded which). All receptors come from a human donor in good health (CMV status not recorded). Some clones in this sample may be carry-over from other donors' samples. The CDR3 runs from the conserved cysteine through the conserved F or W. A D gene is named only where the DNA matches it firmly. Rows give clone size only sometimes, using once, few, many, or a class for an expanded clone.

D gene	clone size	V gene	J gene	CDR3 protein	CDR3 DNA
NA	NA	TRBV2	TRBJ2-3	CASSENYRDTQYF	TGTGCCAGCAGTGAGAACTATAGGGATACGCAGTATTTT
NA	NA	TRBV19	TRBJ2-1	CASTIWGSGDEQFF	TGTGCCAGTACCATCTGGGGGAGCGGCGATGAGCAGTTCTTC
TRBD2	few	TRBV5-1	TRBJ2-5	CASSLDGRGGETQYF	TGCGCCAGCAGCTTGGACGGGAGGGGAGGAGAGACCCAGTACTTC
TRBD2	NA	TRBV28	TRBJ2-7	CASSWGSGGAGGYEQYF	TGTGCCAGCAGTTGGGGGTCGGGGGGGGCTGGGGGATACGAGCAGTACTTC
TRBD2	few	TRBV20-1	TRBJ2-1	CSVNEQPSGIREQFF	TGCAGTGTAAACGAACAGCCTAGCGGGATACGTGAGCAGTTCTTC
NA	many	TRBV27	TRBJ2-3	CASSPRVPTDTQYF	TGTGCCAGCAGTCCCCGGGTCCCCACAGATACGCAGTATTTT
NA	NA	TRBV10-3	TRBJ1-1	CAISESRQNTEAFF	TGTGCCATCAGTGAGTCGCGGCAGAACACTGAAGCTTTCTTT
TRBD2	NA	TRBV12-3/TRBV12-4	TRBJ2-3	CASTSSPSGGTQYF	TGTGCCAGCACCTCCTCTCCCTCGGGAGGAACGCAGTATTTT
NA	NA	TRBV12-3/TRBV12-4	TRBJ1-4	CASSYTSGVEQKLFF	TGTGCCAGCAGTTACACGTCGGGTGTGGAGCAAAAACTGTTTTTT
TRBD1	many	TRBV5-6	TRBJ2-3	CASSLAGDSQSTDTQYF	TGTGCCAGCAGCTTGGCCGGGGACAGCCAGAGCACAGATACGCAGTATTTT
NA	few	TRBV18	TRBJ1-5	CASSSQTGSNQPQHF	TGTGCCAGCTCCTCGCAAACAGGGAGCAATCAGCCCCAGCATTTT
NA	few	TRBV7-4	TRBJ1-5	CASSFGDQPQHF	TGTGCCAGCAGCTTCGGAGATCAGCCCCAGCATTTT
NA	few	TRBV2	TRBJ2-2	CASKGTGTGELFF	TGTGCCAGCAAAGGAACAGGGACCGGGGAGCTGTTTTTT
NA	NA	TRBV11-2	TRBJ1-1	CASSLEGAGTEAFF	TGTGCCAGCAGCTTAGAGGGGGCCGGCACTGAAGCTTTCTTT
TRBD2	many	TRBV6-5	TRBJ2-3	CASSYAGGYTDTQYF	TGTGCCAGCAGTTACGCGGGGGGATACACAGATACGCAGTATTTT
TRBD1	NA	TRBV7-6	TRBJ2-7	CASSLGAPGQGSYEQYF	TGTGCCAGCAGCTTAGGTGCCCCGGGACAGGGATCCTACGAGCAGTACTTC
NA	few	TRBV19	TRBJ1-4	CASSAHPGPSGKEKLFF	TGTGCCAGTAGTGCTCACCCCGGCCCCTCCGGGAAGGAAAAACTGTTTTTT
NA	few	TRBV19	TRBJ1-5	CASHPGARDQPQHF	TGTGCCAGCCACCCGGGGGCGCGGGATCAGCCCCAGCATTTT
NA	NA	TRBV10-3	TRBJ1-5	CAISVGENQPQHF	TGTGCCATCAGTGTTGGGGAGAATCAGCCCCAGCATTTT
TRBD2	NA	TRBV12-3/TRBV12-4	TRBJ2-3	CASSRLAGVPDTQYF	TGTGCCAGCAGCCGACTAGCGGGAGTACCAGATACGCAGTATTTT
NA	NA	TRBV12-3/TRBV12-4	TRBJ2-7	CASSPGVVFNEQYF	TGTGCCAGCAGTCCAGGGGTTGTGTTCAACGAGCAGTACTTC
NA	few	TRBV5-6	TRBJ1-1	CASSSPQGTEAFF	TGTGCCAGCAGCTCACCACAGGGCACTGAAGCTTTCTTT
NA	NA	TRBV20-1	TRBJ1-1	CSASAHRGGNTEAFF	TGCAGTGCTAGTGCTCATCGGGGAGGAAACACTGAAGCTTTCTTT
TRBD1	NA	TRBV7-8	TRBJ1-2	CASRSRQGGYTF	TGTGCCAGCAGATCTAGACAGGGTGGCTACACCTTC
TRBD2	NA	TRBV7-2	TRBJ2-7	CASSLDGRAQEQYF	TGTGCCAGCAGCTTAGACGGGAGGGCTCAAGAGCAGTACTTC
NA	NA	TRBV7-2	TRBJ2-7	CASSMYYEQYF	TGTGCCAGCAGCATGTACTACGAGCAGTACTTC
TRBD2	many	TRBV6-1	TRBJ2-5	CASSSGLAGLQETQYF	TGTGCCAGCAGTTCCGGACTAGCGGGCCTCCAAGAGACCCAGTACTTC
NA	NA	TRBV12-3/TRBV12-4	TRBJ2-1	CASSLGRWPHF	TGTGCCAGCAGTTTGGGAAGGTGGCCGCACTTC
NA	many	TRBV7-2	TRBJ1-5	CASSLAPQGFSNQPQHF	TGTGCCAGCAGCTTAGCGCCTCAAGGATTTAGCAATCAGCCCCAGCATTTT
NA	NA	TRBV11-2	TRBJ2-7	CASRYPGTGFYEQYF	TGTGCCAGCAGATACCCCGGGACGGGTTTCTACGAGCAGTACTTC
NA	once	TRBV4-1	TRBJ2-2	CASSQYPAGTGELFF	TGCGCCAGCAGCCAGTATCCCGCAGGCACCGGGGAGCTGTTTTTT
NA	NA	TRBV12-3/TRBV12-4	TRBJ1-3	CASRGFTGNTIYF	TGTGCCAGCAGGGGGTTTACTGGAAACACCATATATTTT
TRBD1	few	TRBV5-6	TRBJ2-7	CASSFPTGGNDEQYF	TGTGCCAGCAGCTTTCCGACAGGGGGCAACGACGAGCAGTACTTC
NA	NA	TRBV7-2	TRBJ1-2	CASSLTPLGRGGYTF	TGTGCCAGCAGCTTAACCCCCCTTGGCAGGGGTGGCTACACCTTC
TRBD1	NA	TRBV6-1	TRBJ1-5	CASSEAQAGGRQPQHF	TGTGCCAGCAGTGAAGCCCAGGCAGGGGGCCGACAGCCCCAGCATTTT
NA	NA	TRBV28	TRBJ1-4	CASSNRGSATNEKLFF	TGTGCCAGCAGTAACCGGGGGAGCGCAACTAATGAAAAACTGTTTTTT
TRBD2	few	TRBV5-6	TRBJ2-5	CASSWRTSGGSGTQYF	TGTGCCAGCAGCTGGCGGACTAGCGGGGGGTCAGGGACCCAGTACTTC
TRBD2	few	TRBV7-9	TRBJ2-3	CASRPTSGSTDTQYF	TGTGCCAGCAGGCCGACTAGCGGGAGCACAGATACGCAGTATTTT
TRBD2	NA	TRBV6-6	TRBJ2-1	CASESGRAYNEQFF	TGTGCCAGCGAAAGCGGGAGGGCATACAATGAGCAGTTCTTC
TRBD2	NA	TRBV19	TRBJ2-3	CASSKPLGLADTDTQYF	TGTGCCAGTAGTAAACCATTGGGACTAGCGGATACAGATACGCAGTATTTT
NA	NA	TRBV5-1	TRBJ2-7	CASSPGQTRETYEQYF	TGCGCCAGCAGCCCCGGACAGACCAGAGAGACCTACGAGCAGTACTTC
NA	NA	TRBV20-1	TRBJ1-6	CSLVRARYNSPLHF	TGCAGTTTGGTCCGGGCGAGGTATAATTCACCCCTCCACTTT
TRBD1	NA	TRBV19	TRBJ1-2	CASSPAGVRGQGNGYTF	TGTGCCAGTAGTCCTGCTGGCGTCCGGGGACAGGGAAACGGCTACACCTTC
NA	few	TRBV6-5	TRBJ2-3	CASRGGLTDTQYF	TGTGCCAGCAGGGGGGGACTCACAGATACGCAGTATTTT
TRBD2	NA	TRBV9	TRBJ2-2	CASSVEGGTNTGELFF	TGTGCCAGCAGCGTAGAGGGAGGGACGAACACCGGGGAGCTGTTTTTT
NA	NA	TRBV28	TRBJ2-7	CASKLDRTYEQYF	TGTGCCAGTAAGTTAGACAGAACCTACGAGCAGTACTTC
NA	few	TRBV27	TRBJ2-3	CASRRLTSTDTQYF	TGTGCCAGCCGCCGACTGACATCCACAGATACGCAGTATTTT
TRBD2	few	TRBV27	TRBJ2-3	CASSLRGGVHTQYF	TGTGCCAGCAGTTTACGGGGGGGGGTGCATACGCAGTATTTT
NA	NA	TRBV20-1	TRBJ1-1	CSARIRGTEAFF	TGCAGTGCTAGGATCAGGGGTACTGAAGCTTTCTTT
NA	once	TRBV11-2	TRBJ2-2	CASSLSGTATGELFF	TGTGCCAGCAGCTTATCCGGGACCGCCACCGGGGAGCTGTTTTTT
NA	many	TRBV7-2	TRBJ2-7	CASSLGPEGQYF	TGTGCCAGCAGCTTGGGGCCTGAGGGGCAGTACTTC
NA	few	TRBV6-5	TRBJ2-2	CASSYQQETGELFF	TGTGCCAGCAGTTACCAACAGGAGACCGGGGAGCTGTTTTTT
NA	once	TRBV7-9	TRBJ2-5	CASSLAVVLRETQYF	TGTGCCAGCAGCTTGGCCGTCGTCCTCCGAGAGACCCAGTACTTC
TRBD2	NA	TRBV19	TRBJ2-1	CASRLAGGQAPRNEQFF	TGTGCCAGTCGACTAGCGGGGGGCCAGGCTCCTCGGAATGAGCAGTTCTTC
NA	NA	TRBV28	TRBJ2-7	CASSLDRDIHEQYF	TGTGCCAGCAGTTTAGACCGCGACATCCACGAGCAGTACTTC